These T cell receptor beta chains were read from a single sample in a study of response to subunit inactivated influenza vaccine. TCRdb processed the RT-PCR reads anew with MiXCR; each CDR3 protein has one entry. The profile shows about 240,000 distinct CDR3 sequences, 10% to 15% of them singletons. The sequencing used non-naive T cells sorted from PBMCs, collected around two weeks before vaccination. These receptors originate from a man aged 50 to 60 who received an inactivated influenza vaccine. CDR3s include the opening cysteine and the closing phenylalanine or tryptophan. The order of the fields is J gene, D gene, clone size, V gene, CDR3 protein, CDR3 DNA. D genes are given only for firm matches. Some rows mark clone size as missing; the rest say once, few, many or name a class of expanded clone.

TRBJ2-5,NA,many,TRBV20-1,CSASGGSGLRGTQYF,TGCAGTGCTAGTGGTGGTAGCGGCCTCCGGGGGACCCAGTACTTC
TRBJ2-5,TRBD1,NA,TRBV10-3,CAISLGQDGTQYF,TGTGCCATCAGCCTTGGACAGGATGGGACCCAGTACTTC
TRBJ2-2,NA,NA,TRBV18,CASSLNSPNTGELFF,TGTGCCAGCTCACTCAATTCCCCAAACACCGGGGAGCTGTTTTTT
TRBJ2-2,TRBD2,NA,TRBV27,CASSLSGPGGTGELFF,TGTGCCAGCAGTTTATCGGGCCCGGGGGGCACCGGGGAGCTGTTTTTT
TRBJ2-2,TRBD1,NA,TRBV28,CASSLPGTGGPGELFF,TGTGCCAGCAGTCTACCCGGGACAGGGGGCCCCGGGGAGCTGTTTTTT
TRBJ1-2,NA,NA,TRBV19,CASSIRGSGYTF,TGTGCCAGTAGTATCAGAGGGAGCGGCTACACCTTC
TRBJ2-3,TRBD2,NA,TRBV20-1,CSARGFGLAGAGGDTQYF,TGCAGTGCTAGAGGCTTCGGACTAGCGGGAGCTGGTGGAGATACGCAGTATTTT
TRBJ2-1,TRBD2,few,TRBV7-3,CASRSTGGDNEQFF,TGTGCCAGCAGATCCACGGGGGGTGACAATGAGCAGTTCTTC
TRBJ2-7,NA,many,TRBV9,CASSVGFGPVGEQYF,TGTGCCAGCAGCGTAGGTTTTGGACCCGTCGGAGAGCAGTACTTC
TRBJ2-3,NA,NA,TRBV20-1,CSASVSTDTQYF,TGCAGTGCTAGCGTGAGCACAGATACGCAGTATTTT
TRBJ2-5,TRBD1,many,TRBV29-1,CSVAPSGTGEETQYF,TGCAGCGTTGCCCCATCCGGGACAGGGGAAGAGACCCAGTACTTC
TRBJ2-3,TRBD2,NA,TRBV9,CASSPRLAPTDTQYF,TGTGCCAGCAGCCCCCGACTAGCCCCCACAGATACGCAGTATTTT
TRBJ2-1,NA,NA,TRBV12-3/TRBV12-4,CASSLARSGGEQFF,TGTGCCAGCAGTTTAGCGAGGAGCGGTGGTGAGCAGTTCTTC
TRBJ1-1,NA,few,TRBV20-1,CSASRGGGEAFF,TGCAGTGCTAGCAGGGGTGGGGGGGAAGCTTTCTTT
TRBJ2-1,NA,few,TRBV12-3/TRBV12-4,CASSFQGMLGEQFF,TGTGCCAGCAGCTTTCAAGGGATGTTAGGGGAGCAGTTCTTC
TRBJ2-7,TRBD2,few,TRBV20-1,CSARGVAGGTYEQYF,TGCAGTGCTAGAGGGGTAGCGGGAGGCACCTACGAGCAGTACTTC
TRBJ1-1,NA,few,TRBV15,CATSSIRGGTEAFF,TGTGCCACCAGCAGCATCAGGGGTGGAACTGAAGCTTTCTTT
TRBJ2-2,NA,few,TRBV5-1,CASSLEGPHTGELFF,TGCGCCAGCAGCTTGGAAGGGCCCCACACCGGGGAGCTGTTTTTT
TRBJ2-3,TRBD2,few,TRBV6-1,CASSQPSGGPADTQYF,TGTGCCAGCAGTCAACCAAGCGGGGGGCCCGCAGATACGCAGTATTTT
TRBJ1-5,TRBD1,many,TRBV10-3,CAIRAQGGDNQPQHF,TGTGCCATCAGAGCCCAGGGGGGGGACAATCAGCCCCAGCATTTT
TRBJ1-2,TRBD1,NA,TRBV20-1,CSARVYGQGPSNYGYTF,TGCAGTGCTAGAGTTTACGGACAGGGGCCCTCTAACTATGGCTACACCTTC
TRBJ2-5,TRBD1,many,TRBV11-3,CASSSRDRVETQYF,TGTGCCAGCAGCTCCCGGGACAGGGTTGAGACCCAGTACTTC
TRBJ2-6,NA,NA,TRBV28,CASIRNSGANVLTF,TGTGCCAGCATTCGAAACTCTGGGGCCAACGTCCTGACTTTC
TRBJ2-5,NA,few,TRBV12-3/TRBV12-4,CASSTGAGGETQYF,TGTGCCAGCAGTACGGGAGCCGGCGGGGAGACCCAGTACTTC
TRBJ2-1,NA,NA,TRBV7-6,CASSLVDFQLQFF,TGTGCCAGCAGCTTAGTGGACTTCCAGTTGCAGTTCTTC
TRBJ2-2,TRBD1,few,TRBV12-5,CASGSGQANTGELFF,TGTGCTAGTGGTTCGGGACAGGCTAACACCGGGGAGCTGTTTTTT
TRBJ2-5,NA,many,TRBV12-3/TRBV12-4,CASSRTQETQYF,TGTGCCAGCAGCCGGACCCAAGAGACCCAGTACTTC
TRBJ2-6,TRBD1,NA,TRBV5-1,CASSLEVTGSSGANVLTF,TGCGCCAGCAGCTTGGAGGTGACAGGGTCATCTGGGGCCAACGTCCTGACTTTC